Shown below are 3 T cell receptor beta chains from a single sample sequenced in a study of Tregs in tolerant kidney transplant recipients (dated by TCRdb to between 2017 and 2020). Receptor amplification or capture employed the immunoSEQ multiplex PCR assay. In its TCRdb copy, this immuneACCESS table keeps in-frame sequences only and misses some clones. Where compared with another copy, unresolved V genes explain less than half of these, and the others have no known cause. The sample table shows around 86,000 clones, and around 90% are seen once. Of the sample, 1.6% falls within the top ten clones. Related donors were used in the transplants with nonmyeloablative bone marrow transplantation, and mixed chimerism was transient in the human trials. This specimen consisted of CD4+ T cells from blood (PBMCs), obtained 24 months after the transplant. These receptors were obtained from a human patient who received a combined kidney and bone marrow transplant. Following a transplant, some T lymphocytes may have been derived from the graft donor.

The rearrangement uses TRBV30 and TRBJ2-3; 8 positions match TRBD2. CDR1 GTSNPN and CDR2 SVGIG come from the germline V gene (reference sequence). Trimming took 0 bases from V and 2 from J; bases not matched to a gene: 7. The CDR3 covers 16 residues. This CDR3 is CAWSVLGRAVTDTQYF. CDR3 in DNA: TGTGCCTGGAGTGTACTCGGGAGGGCCGTCACAGATACGCAGTATTTT.

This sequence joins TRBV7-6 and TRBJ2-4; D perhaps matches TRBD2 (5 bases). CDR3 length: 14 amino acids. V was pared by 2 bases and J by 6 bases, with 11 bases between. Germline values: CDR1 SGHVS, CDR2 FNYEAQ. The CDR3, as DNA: TGTGCCAGCAGCTTACCGGGGAGTGGAAACATTCAGTACTTC. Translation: CASSLPGSGNIQYF.

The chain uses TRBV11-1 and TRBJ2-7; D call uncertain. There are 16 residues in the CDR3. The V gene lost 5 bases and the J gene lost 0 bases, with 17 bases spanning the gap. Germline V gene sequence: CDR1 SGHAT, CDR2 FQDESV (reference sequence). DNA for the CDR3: TGTGCCAGCAGCCTCTCTTTAGCCATGAGCTCCTACGAGCAGTACTTC. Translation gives CASSLSLAMSSYEQYF.